This TCR beta chain was captured in a study of cytotoxic CD8 clonotypes in ibrutinib-treated CLL. Study as a whole: Mean yields were 255,043 productive templates and 80,000 to 95,000 productive rearrangements per sample.

Per germline, CDR1 GTSNPN and CDR2 SVGIG (reference sequence). V dropped 0 bases and J dropped 1 base, with 9 bases sitting between them. The CDR3 has 14 amino acids. This clone was counted once. Its cognate antigen is unknown. This table comes from immunoSEQ multiplex PCR, and its TCRdb copy is limited to in-frame clones, with some not included. The table has tens of thousands of clones, roughly 85% seen once. Overall study results and limits: Clonality rose at ibrutinib response, held steady in sustained remission, and fell toward baseline at progression. In comparison with age-matched healthy donors, baseline clonality was higher and tracked circulating CD8+ T-cell counts.

Sequencing was performed on PBMCs, taken after 24 months of ibrutinib treatment. The receptor comes from a human donor with chronic lymphocytic leukemia. The chain couples TRBV30 to TRBJ1-1; D perhaps matches TRBD1 (5 bases). CDR3 in amino acids: CAWSVQGKNTEAFF. CDR3 DNA sequence: TGTGCCTGGAGTGTTCAGGGTAAGAACACTGAAGCTTTCTTT.